This paragraph reports one TCR beta chain. The data are from a study of blood T cell repertoires in COVID-19. About the study: COVID-19 samples, acute and convalescent, were from the United States, Italy and Spain. PBMCs, B-cell-depleted T cells, or T cells provided the cDNA or gDNA that made up the material.

Original analysis: Using reference gene primer amplification, nucleated cell counts were estimated. Profiled with immunoSEQ multiplex PCR; TCRdb holds only in-frame clones, not every one. V, J and clone size were drawn from that table, and D and trimming were deduced from the DNA. The table includes around 120,000 clones, about 90% detected once. This CDR3 contains 13 residues. Germline V gene lookup returns CDR1 SEHNR and CDR2 FQNEAQ (reference sequence). The V end lost 5 bases, the J end lost 10 bases, and 12 bases lay between the germline ends. Input material: peripheral blood. The source of this sequence is a woman in her 70s with acute or convalescent COVID-19. This chain joins TRBV7-9 and TRBJ1-6; D not resolved. The CDR3 DNA sequence: TGTGCCAGCAGCCCGCGGGAAGGATCACCCCTCCACTTT. Its translation is CASSPREGSPLHF.